This T cell receptor beta chain was documented in a study of cytomegalovirus exposure and HLA in healthy donors. The study ran its PCR with 60 Vbeta and 13 Jbeta primers. Libraries were prepared by immunoSEQ multiplex PCR; TCRdb keeps only in-frame clonotypes and omits some of them. Among approximately 150,000 clones, roughly four fifths were seen once, and the ten largest hold less than 5%. This clone came up once. Trimming cost V 0 bases and J 8 bases, with 9 bases left between them. Germline V CDR1 and CDR2: SGHRS, YFSETQ. The CDR3 totals 13 residues. Sequenced: PBMCs. The receptor comes from a man between 45 and 60 years old in good health and CMV-seropositive. The rearrangement uses TRBV5-1 and TRBJ2-1; D gene unclear. The CDR3 spells CASSLGAPDEQFF. The CDR3 nucleotides read TGCGCCAGCAGCTTGGGGGCCCCGGATGAGCAGTTCTTC.